The sequence of this T cell receptor (beta chain) was determined in a study of beta chain features in type 1 diabetes. Study-wide context: Patients shared similar age, gender and cell yields with healthy donors.

As to this clone: Its antigen is undetermined.

Isolated RNA was reverse transcribed in full, so expressed TCRB transcripts were sequenced. TCRdb's copy holds only in-frame clones and misses some; the assay was immunoSEQ multiplex PCR. The sample has roughly 700,000 clones; 10% to 15% are singletons. Once sorted, every population was more than 95% pure. Study-wide results and limits: Type 1 diabetes patients showed a moderate but significant shortening of TCRB CDR3s in all four CD4+ subsets.

Input material: naive CD4+ T cells from blood. The clonotype comes from a man aged 18-30 years with type 1 diabetes.

The CDR3 protein is CASSSAGQINEKLFF. CDR3 in DNA: TGTGCCAGCAGCTCCGCGGGACAGATTAATGAAAAACTGTTTTTT. The chain has TRBV9 and TRBJ1-4; 7 bases line up with TRBD1. CDR1 is SGDLS and CDR2 is YYNGEE in the germline V gene. V lost 4 bases and J lost 4; bases outside the gene matches: 7. The CDR3 has 15 residues.